The 17 T cell receptor beta chains reported below all come from one sample, sequenced in a study of shared clonotypes between healthy human individuals. TCRdb's copy holds only in-frame clones and misses some; the assay was immunoSEQ multiplex PCR. The sample records about 580,000 clones, roughly 98% being singletons. Only CD45RO-negative cells positively selected for CCR7 counted as naive CD8 cells, so terminally differentiated effector memory CD45RA+ cells were excluded. Sequencing was done on a sample of naive CD8+ T cells sorted from blood. The receptors were sampled from a man under 40 in good health.

The V gene is TRBV15, the J gene TRBJ2-7, with D hard to call. CDR1 and CDR2 from the germline V gene are LNHNV and YYDKDF (reference sequence). V was pared by 1 base and J by 3 bases, with 16 bases between. This CDR3 comprises 16 residues. The CDR3 sequence is CATSRVTQTQIYEQYF. The CDR3 nucleotides are TGTGCCACCAGCAGAGTAACTCAGACACAAATCTACGAGCAGTACTTC. Looking up the rest from reference TRBV15 and TRBJ2-7 gives the full variable domain: DAMVIQNPRYQVTQFGKPVTLSCSQTLNHNVMYWYQQKSSQAPKLLFHYYDKDFNNEADTPDNFQSRRPNTSFCFLDIRSPGLGDTAMYLCATSRVTQTQIYEQYFGPGTRLTVT.

The chain is built from TRBV7-2 and TRBJ2-7; 13 bases are shared with TRBD2. The CDR3 runs to 16 residues. V was clipped by 5 bases and J by 3 bases; unmatched bases: 7. Germline V CDR1 and CDR2: SGHTA, FQGNSA. Here the CDR3 reads CASSGIGLAGVYEQYF. The CDR3 nucleotides read TGTGCCAGCAGCGGAATCGGACTAGCGGGAGTCTACGAGCAGTACTTC.

The rearrangement joins TRBV11-1 to TRBJ1-2; 7 bases align to TRBD1. This CDR3 is 14 amino acids long. Trimming took 5 bases from V and 4 from J; bases not matched to a gene: 7. CDR1 is SGHAT, CDR2 FQDESV, per germline (reference sequence). CDR3 DNA sequence: TGTGCCAGCAGCCCACCAGGACAGGCCTATGGCTACACCTTC. Residues: CASSPPGQAYGYTF.

The rearrangement links TRBV19 to TRBJ2-3; the D call may be TRBD1 or TRBD2 (5 bases each). The V gene's germline CDR1 is LNHDA and CDR2 SQIVND (reference sequence). This CDR3 spans 13 amino acids. Deletions cut 7 bases from V and 0 bases from J, with 8 bases between. The CDR3 region has the DNA TGTGCCAGTATGAGGGGAAGCACAGATACGCAGTATTTT. Translation gives CASMRGSTDTQYF.

V is TRBV7-8 and J is TRBJ2-1; no firm D call. CDR1 is SGHVS and CDR2 is FQNEAQ in the germline V gene. V lost 5 bases and J lost 5, with 13 bases in between. CDR3 size: 14 residues. The CDR3 bases are TGTGCCAGCAGCGCGCAAGGGCGAGACAATGAGCAGTTCTTC. Encoded protein: CASSAQGRDNEQFF.

The chain employs TRBV2 and TRBJ2-5; possible D gene TRBD1, 6 bases. The CDR3 has 14 amino acids. Germline CDR1 reads SNHLY; CDR2 reads FYNNEI. V was pared by 3 bases and J by 3 bases, with 11 bases between. The CDR3 region is CASSDPNREETQYF. The DNA of the CDR3 is TGTGCCAGCAGTGACCCTAACAGGGAAGAGACCCAGTACTTC.

The chain links TRBV19 to TRBJ2-7, with D possibly being TRBD1 or TRBD2 (5 bases each). Trimming cost V 9 bases and J 1 base, with 10 bases left between them. Germline V lookup: CDR1 LNHDA, CDR2 SQIVND (reference sequence). The CDR3 contains 12 residues. Written as DNA, the CDR3 is TGTGCCAGCCTAGGGGAGTCCTACGAGCAGTACTTC. Translating it yields CASLGESYEQYF.

For this clone: Other DNA sequences of this sample code for an identical CDR3. The V and J genes are TRBV7-2 and TRBJ2-7; 7 positions match TRBD2. CDR3 length: 16 residues. J was trimmed by 0 bases and V by 1 base; bases with no gene match: 6. CDR1 and CDR2 from the germline V gene are SGHTA and FQGNSA. The CDR3 sequence: CASSLELALSSYEQYF. The CDR3 DNA reads TGTGCCAGCAGCTTAGAACTAGCGCTGAGCTCCTACGAGCAGTACTTC.

The chain carries TRBV7-9 and TRBJ2-1; TRBD2 might be the D (5 bases). This CDR3 spans 15 amino acids. In germline, CDR1 is SEHNR, CDR2 FQNEAQ (reference sequence). V lost 5 bases, J lost 6 bases, and 17 bases lay in between. CDR3 in DNA: TGTGCCAGCAGCCCCCCATTTGCTGGAGGCAATGAGCAGTTCTTC. Translating it yields CASSPPFAGGNEQFF.

This chain uses TRBV5-4 with TRBJ2-7, with 13 bases that match TRBD2. This CDR3 comprises 15 residues. The V and J ends lost 3 bases and 6 bases, in that order; junction bases with no gene match: 6. In germline, CDR1 is SGHNT, CDR2 YYREEE (reference sequence). This CDR3 reads CASSSLAGGPTEQYF. The CDR3 nucleotides are TGTGCCAGCAGCTCACTAGCGGGAGGGCCGACCGAGCAGTACTTC.

This rearrangement joins TRBV9 to TRBJ1-5, with D possibly being TRBD1 (6 bases). V was trimmed by 3 bases and J by 1 base, leaving 11 bases between them. The CDR3 totals 15 residues. Germline CDR1 SGDLS, CDR2 YYNGEE. The chain's CDR3 is CASSAWGQSNQPQHF. The CDR3 bases are TGTGCCAGCAGCGCCTGGGGGCAGAGCAATCAGCCCCAGCATTTT.

V and J are TRBV19 and TRBJ2-7; D gene unclear. The CDR3 covers 16 residues. Germline CDR1 and CDR2: LNHDA and SQIVND (reference sequence). Trimming took off 5 bases at V and 4 bases at J, with 21 bases between the two ends. The CDR3 coding sequence is TGTGCCAGTAGTGATGGCACTGTCGACCCGCCGTACGAGCAGTACTTC. It codes for CASSDGTVDPPYEQYF. Combining the CDR3 with reference TRBV19 and TRBJ2-7 gives the whole variable domain DGGITQSPKYLFRKEGQNVTLSCEQNLNHDAMYWYRQDPGQGLRLIYYSQIVNDFQKGDIAEGYSVSREKKESFPLTVTSAQKNPTAFYLCASSDGTVDPPYEQYFGPGTRLTVT.

V gene TRBV5-6 combines with J gene TRBJ1-2; TRBD1 agrees at 7 bases. The V gene's germline CDR1 is SGHDT and CDR2 YYEEEE. V trimming: 4 bases; J trimming: 7 bases; junction bases outside the gene matches: 7. The CDR3 covers 13 residues. The chain's CDR3 is CASSVSGGSGYTF. CDR3 sequence (DNA): TGTGCCAGCAGCGTTTCAGGGGGATCTGGCTACACCTTC.

The chain links TRBV10-3 to TRBJ2-7; no clear D gene. This CDR3 region has 13 residues. Germline CDR1 ENHRY, CDR2 SYGVKD. V gave up 4 bases and J gave up 3 bases, with 10 bases separating them. In nucleotides, the CDR3 is TGTGCCATCAGTGGCGACCTGAGCTACGAGCAGTACTTC. This sequence encodes CAISGDLSYEQYF.

The V call is TRBV28, the J call TRBJ2-1, with 16 positions matching TRBD2. Germline loops: CDR1 MDHEN, CDR2 SYDVKM. This CDR3 region has 16 residues. The trim removed 3 bases at V and 7 bases at J, leaving 3 bases unmatched. Written as DNA, the CDR3 is TGTGCCAGCAGTTTGGGACTAGCGGGAGGGAGGAATGAGCAGTTCTTC. This sequence encodes CASSLGLAGGRNEQFF.

The chain links TRBV27 to TRBJ2-3, with 8 bases that match TRBD1. The CDR3 runs to 14 residues. The junction had 5 bases not matched to a gene; V was cut back by 5 bases and J by 4 bases. Germline V CDR1 and CDR2: MNHEY, SMNVEV (reference sequence). CDR3 nucleotide sequence: TGTGCCAGCAGTCTCAGGGGGCGCCCAGATACGCAGTATTTT. Translated: CASSLRGRPDTQYF.

The chain links TRBV5-4 to TRBJ2-7, with unresolved D. This CDR3 is built from 15 residues. Trimming shortened V by 0 bases and J by 2 bases, and 12 bases separated the two germline ends. CDR1 is SGHNT, CDR2 YYREEE, per germline (reference sequence). The CDR3 spells CASSLGTLGTYEQYF. In nucleotides, the CDR3 is TGTGCCAGCAGCTTGGGGACGTTAGGGACCTACGAGCAGTACTTC. Combining the CDR3 with reference TRBV5-4 and TRBJ2-7 gives the whole variable domain ETGVTQSPTHLIKTRGQQVTLRCSSQSGHNTVSWYQQALGQGPQFIFQYYREEENGRGNFPPRFSGLQFPNYSSELNVNALELDDSALYLCASSLGTLGTYEQYFGPGTRLTVT.